This T cell receptor (beta chain) was recovered during a study of cytomegalovirus exposure and HLA in healthy donors. Overall study context: In a later analysis, the roughly 130 validation repertoires were reported to have used the same platform as the 650 to 800 first-cohort repertoires. The study's findings and limits: Reports described diagnosis of cytomegalovirus status by the classifier as highly specific and sensitive. The tendency of first-cohort TCR clusters to co-occur in the 120 or so validation repertoires emerged from a later analysis.

Some clones are missing from TCRdb's copy, which holds only in-frame ones; the method was immunoSEQ multiplex PCR. The sample contains fewer than 70,000 clones, roughly 96% of which appear only once. V was clipped by 5 bases and J by 3 bases; unmatched bases: 4. The CDR3 covers 14 residues. Germline V gene sequence: CDR1 MNHEY, CDR2 SMNVEV (reference sequence). Worth noting for this clone: Its antigen remains unidentified.

The source material was PBMCs. The receptor was derived from a man aged 18-30 years in good health and CMV-seronegative. The V call is TRBV27, the J call TRBJ2-5, with 9 bases lining up with TRBD1. This CDR3 reads CASSPGQGKETQYF. DNA of the CDR3: TGTGCCAGCAGTCCCGGACAGGGGAAAGAGACCCAGTACTTC.